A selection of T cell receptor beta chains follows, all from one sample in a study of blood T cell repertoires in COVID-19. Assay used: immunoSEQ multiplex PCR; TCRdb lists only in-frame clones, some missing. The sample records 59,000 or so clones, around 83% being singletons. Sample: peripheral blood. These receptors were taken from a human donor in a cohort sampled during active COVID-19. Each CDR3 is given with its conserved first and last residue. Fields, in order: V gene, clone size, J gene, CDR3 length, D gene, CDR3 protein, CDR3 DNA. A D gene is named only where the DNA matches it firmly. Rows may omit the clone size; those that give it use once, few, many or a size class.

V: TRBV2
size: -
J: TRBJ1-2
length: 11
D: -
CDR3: CASSEQGAYTF
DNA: TGTGCCAGCAGCGAACAGGGTGCCTACACCTTC

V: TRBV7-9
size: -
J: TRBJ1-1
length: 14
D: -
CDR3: CASSSTRGRTEAFF
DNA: TGTGCCAGCAGCTCAACCAGGGGTCGAACTGAAGCTTTCTTT

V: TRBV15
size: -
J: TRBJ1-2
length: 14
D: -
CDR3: CATSKTQGWSGYTF
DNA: TGTGCCACCAGCAAAACGCAGGGTTGGTCAGGCTACACCTTC

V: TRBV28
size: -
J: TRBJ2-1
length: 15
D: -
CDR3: CASRKQGLVVDEQFF
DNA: TGTGCCAGCAGAAAACAGGGATTAGTAGTCGATGAGCAGTTCTTC

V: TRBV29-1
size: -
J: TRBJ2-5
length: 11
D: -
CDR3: CSGGGQETQYF
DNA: TGCAGCGGTGGAGGACAAGAGACCCAGTACTTC

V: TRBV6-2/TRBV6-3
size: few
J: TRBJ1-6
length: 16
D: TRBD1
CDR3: CASSYGGDRETSPLHF
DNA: TGTGCCAGCAGTTACGGGGGGGACAGGGAAACCTCACCCCTCCACTTT

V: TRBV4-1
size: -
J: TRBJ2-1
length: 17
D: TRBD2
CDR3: CASSPPNDWGRAGEQFF
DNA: TGCGCCAGCAGCCCACCGAACGACTGGGGGAGGGCCGGTGAGCAGTTCTTC

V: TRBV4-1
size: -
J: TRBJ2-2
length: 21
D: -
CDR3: CASSLSIPKQGGLLVTGELFF
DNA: TGCGCCAGCAGCCTAAGTATACCAAAGCAGGGGGGACTCCTGGTCACCGGGGAGCTGTTTTTT

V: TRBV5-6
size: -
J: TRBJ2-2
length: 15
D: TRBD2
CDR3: CAWTESGKNTGELFF
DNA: TGTGCCTGGACCGAAAGCGGGAAGAACACCGGGGAGCTGTTTTTT

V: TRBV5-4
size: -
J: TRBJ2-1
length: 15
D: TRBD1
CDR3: CASSLEQGAYNEQFF
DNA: TGTGCCAGCAGCTTGGAGCAGGGGGCATACAATGAGCAGTTCTTC

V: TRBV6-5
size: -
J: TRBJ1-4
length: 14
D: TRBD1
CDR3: CASRTGGSNEKLFF
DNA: TGTGCCAGCAGAACAGGGGGCTCTAATGAAAAACTGTTTTTT

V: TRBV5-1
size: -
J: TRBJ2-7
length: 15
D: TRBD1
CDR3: CASSFLGQGEYEQYF
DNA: TGCGCCAGCAGCTTTCTGGGACAGGGCGAGTACGAGCAGTACTTC

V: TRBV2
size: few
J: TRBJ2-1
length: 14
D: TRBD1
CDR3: CASQTGVSANEQFF
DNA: TGTGCCAGCCAGACAGGGGTGAGTGCGAATGAGCAGTTCTTC

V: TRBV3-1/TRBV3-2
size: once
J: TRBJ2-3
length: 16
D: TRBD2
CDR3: CASSQARGGGTDTQYF
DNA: TGTGCCAGCAGCCAAGCCCGGGGGGGCGGGACAGATACGCAGTATTTT

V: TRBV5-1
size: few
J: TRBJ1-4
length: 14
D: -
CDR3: CASSLGQPNEKLFF
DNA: TGCGCCAGCAGCTTGGGACAGCCGAATGAAAAACTGTTTTTT

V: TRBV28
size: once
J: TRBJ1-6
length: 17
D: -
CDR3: CASSLLGQQGKASPLHF
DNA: TGTGCCAGCAGTTTACTCGGACAGCAGGGGAAAGCCTCACCCCTCCACTTT

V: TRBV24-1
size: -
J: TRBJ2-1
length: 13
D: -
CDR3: CATSRTLRDEQFF
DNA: TGTGCCACCAGCCGGACTTTGCGGGATGAGCAGTTCTTC

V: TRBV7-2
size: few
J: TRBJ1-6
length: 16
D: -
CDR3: CASTLFKGVVNSPLHF
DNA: TGTGCCAGCACCTTGTTTAAGGGGGTCGTTAATTCACCCCTCCACTTT

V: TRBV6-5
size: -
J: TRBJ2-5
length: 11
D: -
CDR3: CASTQQETQYF
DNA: TGTGCCAGCACCCAGCAAGAGACCCAGTACTTC

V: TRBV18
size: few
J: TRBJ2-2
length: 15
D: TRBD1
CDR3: CASSQRQGESGELFF
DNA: TGTGCCAGCTCACAGAGACAGGGAGAGTCCGGGGAGCTGTTTTTT

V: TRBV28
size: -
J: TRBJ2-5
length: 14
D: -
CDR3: CASASERGRETQYF
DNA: TGTGCCAGCGCTAGCGAAAGAGGGCGAGAGACCCAGTACTTC

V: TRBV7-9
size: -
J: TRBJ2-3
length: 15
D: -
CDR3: CASSFILPSRDTQYF
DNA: TGTGCCAGCAGCTTTATCCTCCCCTCCAGGGATACGCAGTATTTT

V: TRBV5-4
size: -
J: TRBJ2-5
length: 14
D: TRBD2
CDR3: CASSPGTRGETQYF
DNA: TGTGCCAGCAGCCCCGGGACTAGGGGAGAGACCCAGTACTTC

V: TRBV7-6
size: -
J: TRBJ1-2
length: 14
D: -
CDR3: CASSLGVGGFGYTF
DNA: TGTGCCAGCAGCTTAGGGGTAGGGGGTTTTGGCTACACCTTC

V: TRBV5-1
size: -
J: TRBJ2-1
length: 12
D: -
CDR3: CASSNVGGEQFF
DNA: TGCGCCAGCAGCAACGTAGGGGGTGAGCAGTTCTTC

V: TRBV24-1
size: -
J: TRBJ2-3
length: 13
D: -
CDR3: CATSEASTDTQYF
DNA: TGTGCCACCAGTGAAGCTAGCACAGATACGCAGTATTTT

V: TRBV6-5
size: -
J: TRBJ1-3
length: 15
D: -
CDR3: CASSYGGSAGNTIYF
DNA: TGTGCCAGCAGTTACGGGGGGAGCGCTGGAAACACCATATATTTT

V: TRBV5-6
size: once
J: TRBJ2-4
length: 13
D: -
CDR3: CASSLGTAEVQYF
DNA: TGTGCCAGCAGCTTGGGCACAGCGGAGGTTCAGTACTTC

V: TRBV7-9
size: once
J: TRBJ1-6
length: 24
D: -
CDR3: CASSNEAYDWGDINLSSYNSPLHF
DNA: TGTGCCAGCAGCAACGAAGCTTACGATTGGGGCGACATAAACCTCAGCTCCTATAATTCACCCCTCCACTTT

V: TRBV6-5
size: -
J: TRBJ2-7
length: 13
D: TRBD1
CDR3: CASRGDRLYEQYF
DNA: TGTGCCAGCAGGGGGGACAGGCTATACGAGCAGTACTTC

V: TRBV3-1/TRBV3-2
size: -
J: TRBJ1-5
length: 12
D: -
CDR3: CASSLGNQPQHF
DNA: TGTGCCAGCAGTCTTGGCAATCAGCCCCAGCATTTT

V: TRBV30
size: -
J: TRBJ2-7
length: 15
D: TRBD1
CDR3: CAWRHGTGITYEQYF
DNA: TGTGCCTGGAGACACGGGACAGGGATAACCTACGAGCAGTACTTC

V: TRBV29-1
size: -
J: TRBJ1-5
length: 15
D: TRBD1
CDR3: CSVEPRRGLGQPQHF
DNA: TGCAGCGTTGAGCCCCGCAGGGGGCTTGGGCAGCCCCAGCATTTT

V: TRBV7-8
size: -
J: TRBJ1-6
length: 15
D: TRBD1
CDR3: CASSSTRQGNSPLHF
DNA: TGTGCCAGCAGCTCAACGAGACAGGGAAATTCACCCCTCCACTTT

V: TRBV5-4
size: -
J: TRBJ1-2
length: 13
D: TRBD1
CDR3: CASSPGTGPGYTF
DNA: TGTGCCAGCAGCCCGGGGACAGGGCCTGGCTACACCTTC

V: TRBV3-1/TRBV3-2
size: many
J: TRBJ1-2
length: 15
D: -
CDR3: CASSYAGQRSGGYTF
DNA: TGTGCCAGCAGTTACGCCGGGCAGCGGTCCGGTGGCTACACCTTC

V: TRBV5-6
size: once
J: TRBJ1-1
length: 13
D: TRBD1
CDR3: CASSSTGRTEAFF
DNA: TGTGCCAGCAGCTCGACAGGGCGCACTGAAGCTTTCTTT

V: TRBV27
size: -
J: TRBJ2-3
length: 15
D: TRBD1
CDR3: CASSGPDRATDTQYF
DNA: TGTGCCAGCAGCGGCCCGGACAGGGCCACAGATACGCAGTATTTT

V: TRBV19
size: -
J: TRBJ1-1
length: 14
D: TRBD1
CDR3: CASSLTGSSTEAFF
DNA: TGTGCCAGTAGCCTGACAGGGAGTAGTACTGAAGCTTTCTTT

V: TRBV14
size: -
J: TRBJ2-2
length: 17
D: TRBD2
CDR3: CASSQDRAGGHLGELFF
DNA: TGTGCCAGCAGCCAAGATCGAGCGGGGGGGCACCTCGGGGAGCTGTTTTTT

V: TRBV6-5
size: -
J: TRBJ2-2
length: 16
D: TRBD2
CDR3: CASSSYSGGNTGELFF
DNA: TGTGCCAGCAGTTCCTATAGCGGGGGTAACACCGGGGAGCTGTTTTTT

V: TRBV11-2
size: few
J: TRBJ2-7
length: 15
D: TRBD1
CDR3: CASSSQGQGTYEQYF
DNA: TGTGCCAGCAGCTCCCAGGGACAGGGGACCTACGAGCAGTACTTC

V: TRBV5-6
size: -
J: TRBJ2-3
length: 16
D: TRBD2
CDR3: CASSSTSGRITDTQYF
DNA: TGTGCCAGCAGCTCGACTAGCGGGCGGATCACAGATACGCAGTATTTT

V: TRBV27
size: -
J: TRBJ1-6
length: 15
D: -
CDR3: CASRRRTNYNSPLHF
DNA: TGTGCCAGCAGGCGGAGGACGAACTATAATTCACCCCTCCACTTT

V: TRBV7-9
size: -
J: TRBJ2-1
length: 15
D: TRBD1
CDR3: CASSKGQGFDNEQFF
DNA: TGTGCCAGCAGCAAGGGACAGGGGTTTGACAATGAGCAGTTCTTC

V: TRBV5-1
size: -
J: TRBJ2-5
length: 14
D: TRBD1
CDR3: CASSARGLQETQYF
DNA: TGCGCCAGCAGCGCCAGGGGGCTCCAAGAGACCCAGTACTTC

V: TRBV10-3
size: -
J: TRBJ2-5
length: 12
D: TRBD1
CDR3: CAISRTGETQYF
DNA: TGTGCCATCAGTCGGACAGGGGAGACCCAGTACTTC

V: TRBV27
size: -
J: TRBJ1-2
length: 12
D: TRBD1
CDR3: CASSSGQGGYTF
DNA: TGTGCCAGCAGCTCGGGACAGGGAGGCTACACCTTC

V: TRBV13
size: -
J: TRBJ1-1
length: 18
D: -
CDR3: CASSLIGGLRTSNTEAFF
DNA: TGTGCCAGCAGCTTAATCGGGGGTTTAAGGACCTCGAACACTGAAGCTTTCTTT

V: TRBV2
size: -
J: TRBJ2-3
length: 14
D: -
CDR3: CASSPQTGTDTQYF
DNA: TGTGCCAGCAGTCCTCAGACAGGCACAGATACGCAGTATTTT

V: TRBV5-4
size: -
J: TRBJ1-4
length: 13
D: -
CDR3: CASSPQINEKLFF
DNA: TGTGCCAGCAGCCCCCAGATCAATGAAAAACTGTTTTTT

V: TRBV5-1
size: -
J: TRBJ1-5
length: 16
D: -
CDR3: CASSLQGGNSNQPQHF
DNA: TGCGCCAGCAGCTTACAGGGTGGAAATAGCAATCAGCCCCAGCATTTT

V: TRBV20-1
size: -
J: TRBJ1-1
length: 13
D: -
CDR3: CSASSGVNTEAFF
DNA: TGCAGTGCCAGTTCAGGGGTGAACACTGAAGCTTTCTTT

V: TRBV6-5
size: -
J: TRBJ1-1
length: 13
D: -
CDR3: CASSYGPDSEAFF
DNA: TGTGCCAGCAGTTACGGCCCCGACAGTGAAGCTTTCTTT

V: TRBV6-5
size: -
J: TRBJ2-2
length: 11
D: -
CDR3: CATRGTGELFF
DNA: TGTGCCACCCGGGGGACCGGGGAGCTGTTTTTT

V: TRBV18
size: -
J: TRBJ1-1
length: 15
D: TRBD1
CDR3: CASSSDRVPNTEAFF
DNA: TGTGCCAGCTCAAGTGACAGGGTCCCGAACACTGAAGCTTTCTTT

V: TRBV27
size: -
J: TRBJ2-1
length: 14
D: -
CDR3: CASSLRGVGQVQFF
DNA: TGTGCCAGCAGTTTGAGGGGGGTCGGACAGGTTCAGTTCTTC

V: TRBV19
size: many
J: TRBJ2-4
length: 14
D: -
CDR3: CASSVGGQGNIQYF
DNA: TGTGCCAGTAGTGTAGGGGGGCAGGGGAACATTCAGTACTTC

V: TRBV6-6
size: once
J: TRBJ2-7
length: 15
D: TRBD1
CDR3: CASSSTTGDSYEQYF
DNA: TGTGCCAGCAGTTCCACGACAGGGGATTCCTACGAGCAGTACTTC